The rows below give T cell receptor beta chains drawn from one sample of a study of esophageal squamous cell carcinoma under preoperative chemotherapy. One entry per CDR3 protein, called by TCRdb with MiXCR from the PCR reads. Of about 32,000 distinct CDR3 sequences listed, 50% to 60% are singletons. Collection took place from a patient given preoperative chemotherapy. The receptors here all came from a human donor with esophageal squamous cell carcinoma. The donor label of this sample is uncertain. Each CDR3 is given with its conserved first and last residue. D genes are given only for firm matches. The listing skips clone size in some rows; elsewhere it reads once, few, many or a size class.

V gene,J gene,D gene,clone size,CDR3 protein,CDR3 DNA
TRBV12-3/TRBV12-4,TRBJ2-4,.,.,CASVPRGGVKNIQYF,TGTGCCAGCGTCCCCAGGGGGGGAGTCAAAAATATTCAGTACTTC
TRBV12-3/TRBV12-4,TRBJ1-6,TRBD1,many,CASSRQGSGNSPLHF,TGTGCCAGCAGCCGACAGGGATCCGGTAATTCACCCCTCCACTTT
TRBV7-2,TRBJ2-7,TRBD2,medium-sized,CASSHEQRGTYEQYF,TGTGCCAGCAGCCACGAGCAGCGGGGGACCTACGAGCAGTACTTC
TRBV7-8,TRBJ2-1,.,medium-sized,CASSLSLNEQFF,TGTGCCAGCAGCTTAAGCCTGAATGAGCAGTTCTTC
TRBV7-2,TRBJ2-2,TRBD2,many,CASSPSGVLAGELFF,TGTGCCAGCAGCCCTAGCGGGGTCCTAGCCGGGGAGCTGTTTTTT
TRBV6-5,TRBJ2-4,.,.,CASSYPAGEEIQYF,TGTGCCAGCAGTTACCCGGCAGGGGAAGAGATTCAGTACTTC
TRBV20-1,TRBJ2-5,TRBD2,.,CSATPDGGGADLGRQETQYF,TGCAGTGCTACACCCGACGGGGGGGGCGCAGATTTAGGCCGTCAAGAGACCCAGTACTTC
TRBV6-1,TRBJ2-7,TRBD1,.,CASNLGGTGTYEQYF,TGTGCCAGCAACCTGGGGGGGACAGGGACCTACGAGCAGTACTTC
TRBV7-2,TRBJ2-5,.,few,CASSPLRQVETQYF,TGTGCCAGCAGCCCACTTAGACAGGTCGAGACCCAGTACTTC
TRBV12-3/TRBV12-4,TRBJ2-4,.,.,CASSRVTGRPAKDTQYF,TGTGCCAGCAGCCGCGTCACGGGGCGGCCTGCCAAAGACACGCAGTACTTC
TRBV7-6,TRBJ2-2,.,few,CASSSGGELFF,TGTGCCAGCAGTTCAGGCGGGGAGCTGTTTTTT
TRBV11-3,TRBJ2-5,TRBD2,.,CASSLGGLAGDKETQYF,TGTGCCAGCAGCTTAGGCGGACTAGCGGGAGACAAAGAGACCCAGTACTTC
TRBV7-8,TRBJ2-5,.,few,CASSLKARGGEGETQYF,TGTGCCAGCAGCTTAAAAGCCCGTGGAGGGGAAGGAGAGACCCAGTACTTC
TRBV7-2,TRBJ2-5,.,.,CASSLAGLGGRDQDTQYF,TGTGCCAGCAGCTTAGCGGGACTCGGGGGCCGTGACCAAGACACCCAGTACTTC
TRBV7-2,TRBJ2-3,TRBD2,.,CARGYGGGARDTQYF,TGTGCCAGGGGGTACGGGGGGGGGGCCCGAGATACGCAGTACTTT
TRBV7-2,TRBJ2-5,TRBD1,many,CASSFDGAGTGNNEQYF,TGTGCCAGCAGCTTTGATGGAGCCGGGACAGGGAATAATGAGCAGTACTTC
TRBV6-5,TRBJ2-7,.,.,CASSYSLEQYF,TGTGCCAGCAGTTACTCGCTCGAGCAGTACTTC
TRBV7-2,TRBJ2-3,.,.,CASSLEIAVGGDTQYF,TGTGCCAGCAGCTTAGAAATAGCGGTGGGGGGAGATACGCAGTATTTT
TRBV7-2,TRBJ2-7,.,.,CASSFPGLYEQYF,TGTGCCAGCAGCTTCCCCGGACTATACGAGCAGTACTTC
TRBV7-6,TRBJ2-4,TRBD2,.,CGVTGRGAKDTQYF,TGTGGCGTCACGGGGCGGGGGGCCAAAGACACGCAGTACTTC
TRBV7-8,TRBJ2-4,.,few,CASSNPGRGAKDTQYF,TGTGCCAGCAGCAACCCGGGGCGGGGAGCCAAAGATACGCAGTACTTC
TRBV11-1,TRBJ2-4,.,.,CAGSGLWAKDTQYF,TGTGCCGGCAGCGGGCTGTGGGCCAAAGATACTCAGTACTTC
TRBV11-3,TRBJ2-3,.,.,CASSVGAGGGDVDTQYF,TGTGCCAGCAGCGTGGGAGCCGGGGGCGGTGATGTAGATACGCAGTACTTT
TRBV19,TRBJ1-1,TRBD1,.,CASSTTGGGTEAFF,TGTGCCAGTAGTACCACAGGGGGAGGCACTGAAGCTTTCTTT
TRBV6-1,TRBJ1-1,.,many,CASIEGRDTEAFF,TGTGCCAGCATCGAAGGGAGAGACACTGAAGCTTTCTTT
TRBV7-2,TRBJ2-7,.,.,CASSLEVAYEQYF,TGTGCCAGCAGCTTAGAGGTAGCGTACGAGCAGTACTTC
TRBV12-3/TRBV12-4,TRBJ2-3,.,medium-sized,CASSLDGMDTQYF,TGTGCCAGCAGCTTGGATGGGATGGATACGCAGTATTTT
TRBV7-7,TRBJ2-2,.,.,CASIWDSQAGSTETQFF,TGTGCTAGCATCTGGGACTCCCAGGCTGGGAGCACCGAGACGCAGTTTTTT
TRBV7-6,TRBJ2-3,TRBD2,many,CAGSGGGDQDTQYF,TGTGCCGGGAGCGGGGGGGGGGACCAAGATACCCAGTATTTC
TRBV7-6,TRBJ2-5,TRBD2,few,CAGSGGGVQDTQYF,TGTGCCGGCAGCGGGGGCGGGGTCCAAGATACCCAGTACTTT
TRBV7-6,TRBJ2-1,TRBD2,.,CASSPPGASGSNEQFF,TGTGCCAGCAGCCCCCCTGGGGCTAGCGGGAGTAATGAGCAGTTCTTC
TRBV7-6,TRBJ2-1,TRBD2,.,CASSPRLATEQFF,TGTGCCAGCAGCCCGAGACTAGCGACTGAGCAGTTCTTC
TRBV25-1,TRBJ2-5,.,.,CASSGRTVTQETQYF,TGTGCCAGCAGTGGACGGACTGTCACCCAAGAGACCCAGTACTTC
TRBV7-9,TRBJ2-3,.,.,CGSSAGMGAKDTQYF,TGTGGCAGCAGCGCGGGAATGGGTGCCAAAGATACGCAGTATTTC
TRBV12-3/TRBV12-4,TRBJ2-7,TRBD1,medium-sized,CASSSSRQGFRYF,TGTGCCAGCAGTTCATCCCGACAGGGATTTAGGTACTTC
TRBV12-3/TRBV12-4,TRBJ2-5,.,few,CASRGTGGGATDTQYF,TGTGCCAGCAGGGGTACTGGGGGGGGGGCCACAGATACCCAGTACTTC
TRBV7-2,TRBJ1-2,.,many,CASSSSVMGGGGYGYTF,TGTGCCAGCAGCTCTAGCGTTATGGGGGGGGGCGGTTATGGCTACACCTTC
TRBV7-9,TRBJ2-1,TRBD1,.,CASSLAHRGRGDNEQFF,TGTGCCAGCAGCTTAGCGCACAGGGGAAGGGGCGACAATGAGCAGTTCTTC
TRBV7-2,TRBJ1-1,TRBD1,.,CASSLQGAIEAFF,TGTGCCAGCAGCTTACAGGGGGCGATTGAAGCTTTCTTT
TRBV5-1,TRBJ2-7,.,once,CASRAAGIGYEQYF,TGCGCCAGCAGGGCGGCAGGAATTGGTTACGAGCAGTACTTC
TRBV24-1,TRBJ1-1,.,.,CATRRDGQNTEAFF,TGTGCCACCAGGAGGGACGGTCAGAACACTGAAGCTTTCTTT
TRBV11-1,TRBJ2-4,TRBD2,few,CASSSLAGGAYNEQYF,TGTGCCAGCAGCTCCCTAGCGGGAGGAGCCTACAATGAGCAGTACTTC
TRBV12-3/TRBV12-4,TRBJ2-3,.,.,CASSSGDSQYF,TGTGCCAGCAGTTCCGGGGACTCGCAGTATTTT
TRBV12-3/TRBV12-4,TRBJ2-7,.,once,CASSTTGVGAKDTQYF,TGTGCCAGCAGTACTACTGGGGTGGGGGCCAAAGATACGCAGTACTTC
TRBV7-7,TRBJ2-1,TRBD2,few,CASSPSGDFYNEQFF,TGTGCCAGCAGCCCTAGCGGGGATTTTTACAATGAGCAGTTCTTC
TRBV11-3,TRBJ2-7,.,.,CARGSWVKNTQYF,TGTGCCAGGGGGAGCTGGGTCAAAAACACGCAGTACTTC
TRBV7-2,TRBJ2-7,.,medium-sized,CASSFGPGGDYEQYF,TGTGCCAGCAGCTTCGGCCCAGGGGGGGACTACGAGCAGTACTTC
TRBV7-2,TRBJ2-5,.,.,CASRRDGETQYF,TGTGCCAGCAGGCGGGACGGAGAGACCCAGTACTTC
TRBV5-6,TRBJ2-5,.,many,CASSLTRGAQETQYF,TGTGCCAGCAGCTTGACCCGGGGGGCCCAAGAGACCCAGTACTTC
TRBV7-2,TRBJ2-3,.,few,CASSLDEAGNADTQYF,TGTGCCAGCAGCTTAGATGAAGCAGGGAATGCAGATACGCAGTATTTT
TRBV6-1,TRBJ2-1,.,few,CASSEAISGSRLYNEQFF,TGTGCCAGCAGTGAAGCGATATCCGGGTCCAGACTTTACAATGAGCAGTTCTTC
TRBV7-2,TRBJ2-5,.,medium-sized,CASSGFAQETQYF,TGTGCCAGCAGCGGGTTTGCTCAAGAGACCCAGTACTTC
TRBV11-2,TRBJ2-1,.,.,CASSLARDDEQFF,TGTGCCAGCAGCTTAGCCAGGGACGATGAGCAGTTCTTC
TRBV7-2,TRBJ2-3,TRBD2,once,CASSLGTSGSRTQYF,TGTGCCAGCAGCCTGGGGACTAGCGGGAGTCGTACGCAGTATTTT
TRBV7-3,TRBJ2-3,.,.,CASRPGNTGKQYF,TGTGCCAGCCGGCCGGGGAACACAGGTAAGCAGTATTTT